This TCR beta chain was sequenced for a study of shared clonotypes between healthy human individuals. It was CD45RO-negative cells, positively selected for CCR7, that made up naive CD8 cells, with terminally differentiated effector memory CD45RA+ cells excluded. V lost 5 bases and J 0 bases, leaving 11 bases between the germline ends. CDR3 length: 14 amino acids. Germline-derived CDR1 and CDR2 are SGHAT and FQNNGV. Comment on this clone: Its specificity is not known.

In the original analysis: For the immunoSEQ data, sequences were junction-only without quality scores, so filtering differed. Using immunoSEQ multiplex PCR, the repertoire was profiled, and TCRdb retains in-frame clones only, with some absent. V and J calls and clone size follow that table, whereas D and trimming were derived from the DNA. The sample lists roughly 850,000 clones; 90% to 98% were seen once. Overall study results and limits: Larger richness was generally estimated for naive than memory subsets.

The sequence derives from a man aged 25-45 years in good health. The V gene is TRBV11-2, the J gene TRBJ2-7; D is ambiguous. Sample: naive CD8+ T cells sorted from blood. The CDR3 DNA follows: TGTGCCAGCAGCGGGCAGATTAGCTCCTACGAGCAGTACTTC. It is translated as CASSGQISSYEQYF.